The 12 T cell receptor beta chains given below trace back to one sample, sequenced in a study of regulatory T cells in long-lasting Graves disease. Specified time point: newly diagnosed GD, antithyroid drugs for less than 3 months. PBMCs were the source of the RNA used for TCR sequencing. The TCR beta library used iRepertoire HTBI primers with Arm-PCR amplification of CDR3. Each CDR3 protein gets one entry after TCRdb re-called the multiplex PCR reads with MiXCR. The sample contains around 250,000 distinct CDR3 sequences, 15% to 20% of which appear only once. These data also featured in a second study, about T cells in Graves' hyperthyroidism and ophthalmopathy.

The sample consisted of peripheral blood mononuclear cells (PBMCs), taken at new diagnosis, from a patient treated with antithyroid drugs. These receptors originate from a woman in her 30s with Graves disease.

The rearrangement links TRBV7-8 to TRBJ1-1; TRBD1 agrees at 7 bases. The germline V gene encodes CDR1 SGHVS and CDR2 FQNEAQ. V lost 7 bases and J lost 0; bases outside the gene matches: 11. This CDR3 has 16 amino acids. CDR3 sequence (DNA): TGTGCCAGCACCCCTCCGAACAGGGGACTGAACACTGAAGCTTTCTTT. Protein: CASTPPNRGLNTEAFF.

This clonotype has ten or more counts. The V call is TRBV2, the J call TRBJ2-7, with 11 nucleotides matching TRBD2. CDR3 length: 13 amino acids. V was pared by 3 bases and J by 9 bases, with 4 bases of the junction left unmatched. Per the germline V gene, CDR1 is SNHLY and CDR2 is FYNNEI. The DNA of the CDR3 is TGTGCCAGCAGTGATGGGACTAGCGGTGCGCAGTACTTC. It translates to CASSDGTSGAQYF.

The table lists this clonotype with many counts. This rearrangement joins TRBV20-1 to TRBJ1-1; 7 bases map to TRBD1. Germline CDR1 DFQATT, CDR2 SNEGSKA (reference sequence). This CDR3 is 13 amino acids long. Trimming cost V 1 base and J 3 bases; bases outside gene matches: 2. CDR3 residues: CSARGDRDTEAFF. As DNA, the CDR3 is TGCAGTGCTAGAGGAGACAGGGACACTGAAGCTTTCTTT.

This clonotype was seen a handful of times. The chain employs TRBV6-5 and TRBJ1-6; a weak D match, TRBD1 (5 bases). The V and J ends lost 2 bases and 7 bases respectively, with 15 bases between them. Per germline, CDR1 MNHEY and CDR2 SVGAGI. The CDR3 is 16 amino acids. The CDR3 sequence is CASSYGSGTRNSPLHF. As DNA, the CDR3 is TGTGCCAGCAGTTACGGATCAGGGACGCGCAATTCACCCCTCCACTTT.

This clonotype was seen at least ten times. The chain uses TRBV13 and TRBJ1-2; maybe TRBD1 (5 bases). Trimming took off 1 base at V and 4 bases at J, with 16 bases between the two ends. Germline V gene lookup returns CDR1 PRHDT and CDR2 FYEKMQ (reference sequence). This CDR3 is built from 16 residues. The CDR3 DNA reads as TGTGCCAGCAGCTTAGTTTCCTCGAGGGGAACCTATGGCTACACCTTC. Translation: CASSLVSSRGTYGYTF.

The rearrangement links TRBV19 to TRBJ2-7; a possible D gene is TRBD1 (6 bases). CDR1 is LNHDA and CDR2 is SQIVND in the germline V gene (reference sequence). V was cut by 3 bases and J by 1 base, with 16 bases left in between. This CDR3 has 16 amino acids. The CDR3 nucleotides read TGTGCCAGTAGTATGGACGCCGACAGGACATCCTACGAGCAGTACTTC. Translating gives CASSMDADRTSYEQYF.

This clonotype has ten or more counts. This rearrangement joins TRBV20-1 to TRBJ1-6; 7 bases line up with TRBD1. V lost 4 bases and J lost 7; bases outside the gene matches: 7. The germline V gene encodes CDR1 DFQATT and CDR2 SNEGSKA (reference sequence). The CDR3 totals 14 residues. CDR3 DNA sequence: TGCAGTGCTAAGGAGGGGGCTGGAAATTCACCCCTCCACTTT. Translated, it gives CSAKEGAGNSPLHF.

This clonotype was seen at least ten times. V is TRBV6-2 or TRBV6-3 and J is TRBJ2-2, with 9 bases that match TRBD2. J lost 2 bases, V lost 5 bases, and 9 bases had no gene match. Germline V gives CDR1 MNHEY, CDR2 SVGEGT. The CDR3 loop spans 17 amino acids. This CDR3 reads CASSTAAGGPNTGELFF. DNA for the CDR3: TGTGCCAGCAGTACCGCCGCGGGGGGGCCAAACACCGGGGAGCTGTTTTTT.

This clonotype came up a few times. The rearrangement links TRBV18 to TRBJ1-3; D uncertain. Trimming shortened V by 3 bases and J by 0 bases, and 9 bases separated the two germline ends. Per germline, CDR1 KGHSH and CDR2 LQKENI. CDR3 length: 15 residues. Here the CDR3 reads CASSPNLSSGNTIYF. CDR3 coding DNA: TGTGCCAGCTCACCCAACCTGAGCTCTGGAAACACCATATATTTT.

A note on this clonotype: A clone one base away is much larger, so this may be a read error. The rearrangement joins TRBV3-1 to TRBJ2-7; D remains unclear. CDR3 length: 16 residues. Looked up from germline, CDR1 is LGHDT and CDR2 is YNNKEL (reference sequence). V lost 0 bases to trimming and J lost 7 bases, with 19 bases between them. The CDR3 region is CASSQDRRVPFVEQYF. DNA of the CDR3: TGTGCCAGCAGCCAAGATCGCCGTGTTCCTTTTGTGGAGCAGTACTTC.

The chain carries TRBV6-1 and TRBJ2-5; D is uncertain. The CDR3 covers 13 residues. Trimming stripped 2 bases from V and 5 bases from J, with 9 bases between. Germline assignment: CDR1 MNHNS and CDR2 SASEGT. CDR3 coding DNA: TGTGCCAGCAGTGAAATTCGGTCGGAGACCCAGTACTTC. Its protein product is CASSEIRSETQYF.

This clonotype was counted at least ten times. The chain uses TRBV20-1 and TRBJ2-2, with D tentatively TRBD1 or TRBD2 (6 bases each). The germline V and J ends were trimmed by 3 bases and 8 bases, with 16 bases remaining between them. Germline CDR1 is DFQATT and CDR2 is SNEGSKA (reference sequence). CDR3 length equals 14 residues. The CDR3 DNA reads TGCAGTGCTAGGGAGGGGGATGGTAGGGGGGAGCTGTTTTTT. It yields the protein CSAREGDGRGELFF.